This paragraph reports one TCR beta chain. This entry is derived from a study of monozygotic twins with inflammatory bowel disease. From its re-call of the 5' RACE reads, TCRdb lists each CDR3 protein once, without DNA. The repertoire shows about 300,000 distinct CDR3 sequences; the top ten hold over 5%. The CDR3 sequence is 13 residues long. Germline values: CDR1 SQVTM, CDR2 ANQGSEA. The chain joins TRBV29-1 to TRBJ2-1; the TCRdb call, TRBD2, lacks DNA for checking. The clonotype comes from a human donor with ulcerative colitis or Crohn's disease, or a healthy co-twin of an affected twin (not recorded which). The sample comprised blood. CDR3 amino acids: CSAVLAVYNEQFF.